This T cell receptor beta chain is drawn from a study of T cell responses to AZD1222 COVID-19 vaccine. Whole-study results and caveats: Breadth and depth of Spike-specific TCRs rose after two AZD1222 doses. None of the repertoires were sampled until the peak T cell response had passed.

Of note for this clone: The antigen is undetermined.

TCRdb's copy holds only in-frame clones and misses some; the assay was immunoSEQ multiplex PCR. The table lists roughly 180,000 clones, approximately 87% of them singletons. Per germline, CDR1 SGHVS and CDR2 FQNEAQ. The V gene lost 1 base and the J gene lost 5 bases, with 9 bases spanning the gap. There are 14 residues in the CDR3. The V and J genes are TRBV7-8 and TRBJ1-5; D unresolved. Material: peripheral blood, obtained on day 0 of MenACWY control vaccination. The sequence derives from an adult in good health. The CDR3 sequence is CASSLGLPDQPQHF. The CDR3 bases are TGTGCCAGCAGCTTAGGTCTTCCCGATCAGCCCCAGCATTTT.